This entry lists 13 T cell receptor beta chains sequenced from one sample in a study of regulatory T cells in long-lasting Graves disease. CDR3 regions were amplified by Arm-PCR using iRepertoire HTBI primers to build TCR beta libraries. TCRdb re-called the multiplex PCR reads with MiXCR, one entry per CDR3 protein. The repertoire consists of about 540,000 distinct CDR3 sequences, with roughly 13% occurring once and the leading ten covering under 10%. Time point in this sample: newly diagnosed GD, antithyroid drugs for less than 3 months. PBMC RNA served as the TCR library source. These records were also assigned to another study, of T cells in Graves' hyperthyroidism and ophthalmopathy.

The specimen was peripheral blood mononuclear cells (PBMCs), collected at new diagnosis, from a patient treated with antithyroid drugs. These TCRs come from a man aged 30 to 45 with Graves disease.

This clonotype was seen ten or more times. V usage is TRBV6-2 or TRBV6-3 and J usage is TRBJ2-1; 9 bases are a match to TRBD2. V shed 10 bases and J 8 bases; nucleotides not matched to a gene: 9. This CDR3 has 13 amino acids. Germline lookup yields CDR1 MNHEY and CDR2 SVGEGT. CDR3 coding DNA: TGTGCCACCGCGGGAGGGCCGGGTGATGAGCAGTTCTTC. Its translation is CATAGGPGDEQFF.

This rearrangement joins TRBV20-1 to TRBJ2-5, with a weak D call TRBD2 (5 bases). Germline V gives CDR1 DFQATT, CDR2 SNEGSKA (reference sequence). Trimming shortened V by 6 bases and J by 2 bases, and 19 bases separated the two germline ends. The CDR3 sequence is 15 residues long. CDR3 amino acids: CSAHLPPGIQETQYF. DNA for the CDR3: TGCAGTGCCCACCTCCCTCCGGGGATACAAGAGACCCAGTACTTC.

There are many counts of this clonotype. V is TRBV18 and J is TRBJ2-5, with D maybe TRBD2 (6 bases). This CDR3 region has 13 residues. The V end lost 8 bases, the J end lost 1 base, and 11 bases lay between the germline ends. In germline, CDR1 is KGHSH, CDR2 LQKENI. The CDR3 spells CASSPGSQETQYF. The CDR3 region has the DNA TGTGCCAGCAGCCCCGGGAGCCAAGAGACCCAGTACTTC. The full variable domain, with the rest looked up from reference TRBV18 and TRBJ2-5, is NAGVMQNPRHLVRRRGQEARLRCSPMKGHSHVYWYRQLPEEGLKFMVYLQKENIIDESGMPKERFSAEFPKEGPSILRIQQVVRGDSAAYFCASSPGSQETQYFGPGTRLLVL.

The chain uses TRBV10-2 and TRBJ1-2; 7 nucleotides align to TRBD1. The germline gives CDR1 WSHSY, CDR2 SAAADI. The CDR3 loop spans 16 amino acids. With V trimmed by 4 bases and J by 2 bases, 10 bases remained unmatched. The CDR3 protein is CASSGSSWGQNYGYTF. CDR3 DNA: TGCGCCAGCAGTGGCTCGAGTTGGGGACAGAACTATGGCTACACCTTC.

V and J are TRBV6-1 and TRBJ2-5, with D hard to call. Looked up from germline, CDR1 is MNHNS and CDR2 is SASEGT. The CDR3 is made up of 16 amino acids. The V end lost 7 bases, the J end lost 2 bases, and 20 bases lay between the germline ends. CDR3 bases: TGTGCCAGCATCTACTCAAGTCCCCTGACTCAAGAGACCCAGTACTTC. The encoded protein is CASIYSSPLTQETQYF.

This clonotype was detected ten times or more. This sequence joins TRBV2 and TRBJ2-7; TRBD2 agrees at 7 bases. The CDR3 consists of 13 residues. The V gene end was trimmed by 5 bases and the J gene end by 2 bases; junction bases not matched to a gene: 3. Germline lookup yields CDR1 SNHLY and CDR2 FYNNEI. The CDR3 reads CASSYGGTYEQYF. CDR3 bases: TGTGCCAGCAGTTACGGGGGGACCTACGAGCAGTACTTC.

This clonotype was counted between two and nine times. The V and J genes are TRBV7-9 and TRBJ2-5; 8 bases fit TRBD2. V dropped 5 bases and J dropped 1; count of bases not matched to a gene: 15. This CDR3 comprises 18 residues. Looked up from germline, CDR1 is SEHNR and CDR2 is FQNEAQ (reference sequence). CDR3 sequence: CASSGPSDTSGAQETQYF. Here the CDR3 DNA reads TGTGCCAGCAGCGGCCCGAGTGATACTAGCGGAGCCCAAGAGACCCAGTACTTC.

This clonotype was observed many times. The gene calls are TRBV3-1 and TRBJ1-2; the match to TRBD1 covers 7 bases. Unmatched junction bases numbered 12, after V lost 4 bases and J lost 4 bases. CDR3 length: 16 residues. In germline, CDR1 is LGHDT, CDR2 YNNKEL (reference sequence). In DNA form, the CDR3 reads TGTGCCAGCAGCCTCCGGACAGGCTCTACGGGCTATGGCTACACCTTC. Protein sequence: CASSLRTGSTGYGYTF.

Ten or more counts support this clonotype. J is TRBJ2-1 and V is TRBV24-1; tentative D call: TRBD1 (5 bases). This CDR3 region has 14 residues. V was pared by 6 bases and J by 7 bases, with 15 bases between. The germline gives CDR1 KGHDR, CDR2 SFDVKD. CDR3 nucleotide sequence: TGTGCCACCAGTCTGGCCGGGCCAGGGAATGAGCAGTTCTTC. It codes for CATSLAGPGNEQFF.

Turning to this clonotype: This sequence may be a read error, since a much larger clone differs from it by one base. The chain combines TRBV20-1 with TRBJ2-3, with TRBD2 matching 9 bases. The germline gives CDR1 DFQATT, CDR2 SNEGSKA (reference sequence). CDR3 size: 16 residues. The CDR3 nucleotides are TGCAGTGCTAGAGATGTCGAGCGGGAGGAGGCAGATACGCGGTATTTT. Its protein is CSARDVEREEADTRYF.

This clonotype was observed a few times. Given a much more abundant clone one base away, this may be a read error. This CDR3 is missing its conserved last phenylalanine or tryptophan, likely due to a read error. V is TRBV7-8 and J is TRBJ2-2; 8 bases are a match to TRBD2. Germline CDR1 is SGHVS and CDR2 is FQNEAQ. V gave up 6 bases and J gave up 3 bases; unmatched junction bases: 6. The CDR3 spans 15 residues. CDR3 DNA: TGTGCCAGCAGTAAGCGGGAGTCGGACACCGGGGAGCTGTTTTCT. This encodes CASSKRESDTGELFS.

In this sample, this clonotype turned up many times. The CDR3 nucleotides read TGTGCCAGCGGAGGGGGGAGTAGAGGCGAGCAGTACTTC. This encodes CASGGGSRGEQYF. The chain couples TRBV7-9 to TRBJ2-7, with D perhaps assigned TRBD1 or TRBD2 (6 bases each). Germline V gives CDR1 SEHNR, CDR2 FQNEAQ (reference sequence). V was pared by 8 bases and J by 6 bases, with 17 bases between. The CDR3 is 13 residues long.

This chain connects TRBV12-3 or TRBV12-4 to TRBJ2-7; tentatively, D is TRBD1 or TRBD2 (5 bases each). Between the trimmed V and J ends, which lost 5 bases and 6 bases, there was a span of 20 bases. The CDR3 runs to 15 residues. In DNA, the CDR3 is TGTGCCAGCAGTGCCTCGGGGACCCGCGGAGGCGAGCAGTACTTC. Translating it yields CASSASGTRGGEQYF.